The next 29 T cell receptor beta chains were all read from a single sample in a study of Ad26.COV2.S vaccination and SARS-CoV-2 variants. Some clones are missing from TCRdb's copy, which holds only in-frame ones; the method was immunoSEQ multiplex PCR. The sample has 450,000 to 550,000 clones, approximately 89% seen once. Treatment indicated: approximately 18 received Ad26.COV2.S at low or high dose, single or two shots; about 5 received placebo; per-sample allocation not given. Repertoires come from day 63 after the first vaccine or placebo injection. The specimen comprised peripheral blood, sampled in a trial of Ad26.COV2.S vaccine versus placebo. These receptors came from a person between 18 and 65 years old who received the Ad26.COV2.S COVID-19 vaccine or a placebo.

The J gene is TRBJ2-2, the V gene TRBV5-5; 7 positions match TRBD1. The germline gives CDR1 SGHKS, CDR2 YYEKEE (reference sequence). The CDR3 is made up of 16 amino acids. Losses at the gene ends were 0 bases for V and 7 bases for J; bases not matched to a gene: 9. The CDR3 DNA is TGTGCCAGCAGCTTGGCCCGGTCAGGGGGTAGCGGGGAGCTGTTTTTT. Translated: CASSLARSGGSGELFF.

This clone showed up just once. Written as DNA, the CDR3 is TGTGCCAGCAATAACCGACAGGGATTAAACTATGGCTACACCTTC. It translates to CASNNRQGLNYGYTF. The chain recombines TRBV6-5 with TRBJ1-2; TRBD1 aligns across 7 bases. Per the germline V gene, CDR1 is MNHEY and CDR2 is SVGAGI. The V gene end was trimmed by 7 bases and the J gene end by 2 bases; junction bases not matched to a gene: 10. This CDR3 has 15 amino acids.

The chain employs TRBV18 and TRBJ2-7; D may be TRBD1 (6 bases). V lost 2 bases, J lost 5 bases, and 10 bases lay in between. The V gene's germline CDR1 is KGHSH and CDR2 LQKENI. The CDR3 has 13 amino acids. CDR3 region: CASSPTTGNEQYV. DNA for the CDR3: TGTGCCAGCTCACCAACGACAGGCAACGAGCAGTACGTC.

The chain carries TRBV2 and TRBJ1-4, with a tentative D call TRBD1 (5 bases). Trimming stripped 8 bases from V and 2 bases from J, with 6 bases between. Germline V gene sequence: CDR1 SNHLY, CDR2 FYNNEI. This CDR3 has 12 residues. This CDR3 reads CASRDTNEKLFF. The DNA for the CDR3 is TGTGCCAGCCGGGACACTAATGAAAAACTGTTTTTT.

V is TRBV30 and J is TRBJ1-6; tentative D call: TRBD1 (6 bases). The V and J ends lost 0 bases and 3 bases respectively, with 9 bases between them. CDR1 and CDR2 from the germline V gene are GTSNPN and SVGIG (reference sequence). The CDR3 has 15 amino acids. The CDR3, as DNA: TGTGCCTGGAGTGTTTGGGGGCTCTATAATTCACCCCTCCACTTT. It codes for CAWSVWGLYNSPLHF. Together with reference TRBV30 and TRBJ1-6, the CDR3 gives the full variable domain: SQTIHQWPATLVQPVGSPLSLECTVEGTSNPNLYWYRQAAGRGLQLLFYSVGIGQISSEVPQNLSASRPQDRQFILSSKKLLLSDSGFYLCAWSVWGLYNSPLHFGNGTRLTVT.

The table lists this clone with a count of one. The chain employs TRBV6-5 and TRBJ2-7, with 7 bases lining up with TRBD1. Germline V CDR1 and CDR2: MNHEY, SVGAGI. The CDR3 loop spans 13 amino acids. V was pared by 6 bases and J by 3 bases, with 5 bases of the junction left unmatched. The CDR3 loop reads CASSDGTDYEQYF. The CDR3, as DNA: TGTGCCAGCAGCGACGGGACAGACTACGAGCAGTACTTC.

This chain connects TRBV28 to TRBJ1-2; 7 nucleotides line up with TRBD1. The CDR3 is 17 residues long. Germline V gene sequence: CDR1 MDHEN, CDR2 SYDVKM. V lost 5 bases, J lost 5 bases, and 17 bases stayed unmatched. The CDR3 loop reads CASSPQGGKGARYGYTF. The CDR3, as DNA: TGTGCCAGCAGTCCACAAGGGGGGAAGGGGGCGAGGTATGGCTACACCTTC.

The CDR3 nucleotides read TGTGCCAGCAGTAGCCGTCTTCAAAACGGGCCCCAGCATTTT. Translation gives CASSSRLQNGPQHF. The V gene is TRBV6-2 or TRBV6-3, the J gene TRBJ1-5; unclear D gene. The CDR3 spans 14 residues. V lost 5 bases to trimming and J lost 9 bases, with 17 bases between them. CDR1 is MNHEY, CDR2 SVGEGT, per germline.

The V and J genes are TRBV28 and TRBJ2-7, with 8 nucleotides matching TRBD2. This CDR3 comprises 16 residues. J lost 2 bases, V lost 4 bases, and 10 bases had no gene match. CDR1 and CDR2 (germline): MDHEN, SYDVKM. The CDR3 loop reads CASSSPKTGGTYEQYF. CDR3 nucleotides: TGTGCCAGCAGTTCCCCCAAGACGGGGGGGACCTACGAGCAGTACTTC.

The genes are TRBV7-2 and TRBJ2-5, with 9 bases identical to TRBD1. Germline CDR1 SGHTA, CDR2 FQGNSA. V lost 1 base and J lost 7; bases outside the gene matches: 10. The length of the CDR3 is 16 residues. The CDR3 protein is CASSLGGGQGGGTQYF. CDR3 nucleotide sequence: TGTGCCAGCAGCTTAGGGGGGGGACAGGGTGGAGGGACCCAGTACTTC.

CDR3 protein: CASGGGSKNTEAFF. The CDR3 DNA sequence: TGTGCCAGCGGGGGGGGCTCCAAGAACACTGAAGCTTTCTTT. The chain has TRBV6-5 and TRBJ1-1; a weak D match, TRBD1 (6 bases). From germline, CDR1 is MNHEY and CDR2 SVGAGI. CDR3 length: 14 residues. V lost 8 bases to trimming and J lost 1 base, with 14 bases between them.

A word on this clone: Different DNA sequences within this sample yield the same CDR3. The chain joins TRBV5-6 to TRBJ1-2, with D uncertain. The CDR3 is 12 residues long. The ends were cut back, 1 base at V and 5 bases at J, with 6 bases in the middle. Germline loops: CDR1 SGHDT, CDR2 YYEEEE. CDR3 in DNA: TGTGCCAGCAGCTTGATCCGGTATGGCTACACCTTC. Encoded protein: CASSLIRYGYTF.

This chain connects TRBV19 to TRBJ1-5, with D possibly TRBD1 on 5 matching bases. CDR3 size: 15 residues. The V gene lost 2 bases and the J gene lost 4 bases, with 12 bases spanning the gap. The germline V gene has CDR1 LNHDA and CDR2 SQIVND (reference sequence). The CDR3 DNA is TGTGCCAGTAGTATATGGGCGGAGGGGAATCAGCCCCAGCATTTT. Its translation: CASSIWAEGNQPQHF.

The genes are TRBV2 and TRBJ2-5; 7 positions match TRBD2. The CDR3 consists of 15 residues. J lost 2 bases, V lost 7 bases, and 10 bases had no gene match. Per germline, CDR1 SNHLY and CDR2 FYNNEI. The CDR3 sequence: CASNRAGSGQETQYF. CDR3 DNA: TGTGCCAGCAATCGGGCGGGTAGCGGGCAAGAGACCCAGTACTTC.

The V call is TRBV5-4, the J call TRBJ2-1; possibly TRBD1 for D (6 bases). V lost 4 bases and J lost 5, with 16 bases in between. This CDR3 has 15 residues. Looked up from germline, CDR1 is SGHNT and CDR2 is YYREEE (reference sequence). The CDR3 DNA reads as TGTGCCAGCAGCCTAGGGGGTCCCCCCCACAATGAGCAGTTCTTC. Translation: CASSLGGPPHNEQFF. The whole variable domain, remainder taken from reference TRBV5-4 and TRBJ2-1, is ETGVTQSPTHLIKTRGQQVTLRCSSQSGHNTVSWYQQALGQGPQFIFQYYREEENGRGNFPPRFSGLQFPNYSSELNVNALELDDSALYLCASSLGGPPHNEQFFGPGTRLTVL.

This sequence joins TRBV11-3 and TRBJ2-5; 10 nucleotides align to TRBD2. After removal of 0 bases from V and 4 bases from J, the junction contained 5 bases not matched to a gene. This CDR3 is built from 16 residues. Germline CDR1 SGHNT, CDR2 YENEEA. CDR3 protein: CASSLECLAGVETQYF. The DNA of the CDR3 is TGTGCCAGCAGCTTAGAGTGCCTAGCGGGAGTAGAGACCCAGTACTTC.

The chain recombines TRBV7-2 with TRBJ2-7; D unresolved. Germline CDR1 SGHTA, CDR2 FQGNSA. This CDR3 comprises 16 residues. The CDR3 reads CASNLISNPAPYEQYV. CDR3 DNA sequence: TGTGCCAGCAACTTAATTTCCAACCCCGCCCCCTACGAGCAGTACGTC.

The table lists this clone with a count of one. The sample holds other DNA sequences that translate to the same CDR3. V is TRBV11-3 and J is TRBJ2-3; D is unclear. With 1 base removed from V and 0 bases from J, the gap between germline ends came to 5 bases. There are 14 residues in the CDR3. Germline CDR1 SGHNT, CDR2 YENEEA. The CDR3 sequence is CASSLGPSTDTQYF. The CDR3 bases are TGTGCCAGCAGCTTAGGGCCTAGCACAGATACGCAGTATTTT.

The chain carries TRBV2 and TRBJ1-2; D not resolved. CDR1 is SNHLY, CDR2 FYNNEI, per germline. Trimming cost V 4 bases and J 8 bases, with 11 bases left between them. The CDR3 sequence is 12 residues long. CDR3 bases: TGTGCCAGCAGTGGGCACAGTGCGGGCTACACCTTC. Its protein product is CASSGHSAGYTF.

This chain joins TRBV19 and TRBJ2-1, with 10 positions matching TRBD2. This CDR3 contains 15 residues. With 7 bases clipped from V and 7 bases from J, the junction kept 10 bases outside the gene matches. CDR1 and CDR2 (germline): LNHDA, SQIVND (reference sequence). CDR3 sequence reads: CASTPPLAGVNEQFF. The CDR3 coding sequence is TGTGCCAGTACCCCCCCCCTAGCGGGAGTTAATGAGCAGTTCTTC. Full variable domain (missing parts from reference TRBV19 and TRBJ2-1): DGGITQSPKYLFRKEGQNVTLSCEQNLNHDAMYWYRQDPGQGLRLIYYSQIVNDFQKGDIAEGYSVSREKKESFPLTVTSAQKNPTAFYLCASTPPLAGVNEQFFGPGTRLTVL.

This clone was detected once. At one end, the junction sequence differs from germline, possibly due to a read error. The chain joins TRBV12-3 or TRBV12-4 to TRBJ2-1; D uncertain. There are 13 residues in the CDR3. The CDR3 is CASLVGYYTEQFF. CDR3 sequence (DNA): TGTGCCAGCCTGGTAGGCTATTACACTGAGCAGTTCTTC.

The chain employs TRBV24-1 and TRBJ2-1; 10 positions match TRBD2. Trimming cost V 4 bases and J 8 bases; bases outside gene matches: 13. Germline V gives CDR1 KGHDR, CDR2 SFDVKD. CDR3 length: 17 amino acids. The chain's CDR3 is CATSDNGLAEHRDEQFF. DNA for the CDR3: TGTGCCACCAGTGACAATGGACTAGCGGAGCACCGCGATGAGCAGTTCTTC.

V usage is TRBV18 and J usage is TRBJ2-1; no definite D call. Germline loops: CDR1 KGHSH, CDR2 LQKENI. Deletions cut 1 base from V and 5 bases from J, with 6 bases between. The CDR3 totals 13 residues. The CDR3 DNA reads as TGTGCCAGCTCACCACGACTCAACAATGAGCAGTTCTTC. This gives the protein CASSPRLNNEQFF.

Comments on this clone: The sample has other DNA sequences that encode this CDR3 too. The chain is built from TRBV19 and TRBJ1-4; no clear D gene. Trimming shortened V by 7 bases and J by 0 bases, and 12 bases separated the two germline ends. This CDR3 comprises 15 residues. Germline assignment: CDR1 LNHDA and CDR2 SQIVND (reference sequence). The CDR3 sequence is CASTDRPATNEKLFF. As DNA, the CDR3 is TGTGCCAGTACCGACCGACCCGCAACTAATGAAAAACTGTTTTTT.

This chain joins TRBV5-1 and TRBJ2-1; 8 bases are a match to TRBD1. V lost 3 bases to trimming and J lost 6 bases; unmatched junction nucleotides: 8. The CDR3 sequence is 15 residues long. Germline assignment: CDR1 SGHRS and CDR2 YFSETQ. The CDR3 region has the DNA TGCGCCAGCAGCTCGGACAGGGTGTACAGCAATGAGCAGTTCTTC. It specifies CASSSDRVYSNEQFF.

This clone was found a few times. The CDR3 sequence: CASNGIGTSDQPQHF. The CDR3 DNA reads TGTGCCAGTAATGGGATCGGGACATCAGATCAGCCCCAGCATTTT. The chain links TRBV19 to TRBJ1-5, with D maybe TRBD1 (6 bases). CDR3 length equals 15 residues. The germline V gene encodes CDR1 LNHDA and CDR2 SQIVND (reference sequence). The germline V and J ends were trimmed by 7 bases and 5 bases, with 18 bases remaining between them.

This chain uses TRBV11-3 with TRBJ1-2, with a possible D match to TRBD1 (5 bases). Germline V lookup: CDR1 SGHNT, CDR2 YENEEA. This CDR3 has 12 residues. Trimming stripped 4 bases from V and 10 bases from J, with 13 bases between. In DNA, the CDR3 is TGTGCCAGCAGCTCGATCTCAGGGACCTACACCTTC. It translates to CASSSISGTYTF. Looking up the rest from reference TRBV11-3 and TRBJ1-2 gives the full variable domain: EAGVVQSPRYKIIEKKQPVAFWCNPISGHNTLYWYLQNLGQGPELLIRYENEEAVDDSQLPKDRFSAERLKGVDSTLKIQPAELGDSAVYLCASSSISGTYTFGSGTRLTVV.

The chain carries TRBV18 and TRBJ2-2, with TRBD1 identical over 7 bases. The CDR3 totals 16 residues. Germline V gene sequence: CDR1 KGHSH, CDR2 LQKENI. After removal of 0 bases from V and 0 bases from J, the junction contained 1 base not matched to a gene. CDR3 bases: TGTGCCAGCTCACCACCGGGACAGACGAACACCGGGGAGCTGTTTTTT. It is translated as CASSPPGQTNTGELFF.

V usage is TRBV7-9 and J usage is TRBJ2-2; D is ambiguous. This CDR3 has 18 residues. Trimming removed 3 bases at V and 0 bases at J, with 17 bases between. CDR1 SEHNR and CDR2 FQNEAQ come from the germline V gene (reference sequence). In DNA, the CDR3 is TGTGCCAGCAGCTTTGACCCTCGGCAGAGCCCGAACACCGGGGAGCTGTTTTTT. Translated, it gives CASSFDPRQSPNTGELFF.